These 30 T cell receptor beta chains were sequenced from one sample in a study of CD8+ T cells in alopecia areata. Extracted from the samples, RNA was reverse transcribed into cDNA to serve as the sequencing template. Profiling relied on immunoSEQ multiplex PCR, and the TCRdb table lists in-frame clones only, not all of them. The sample carries 150,000 to 200,000 clones, roughly 60% recorded once. The treatment here: oral pan-JAK inhibitor, 5-10 mg twice daily. Sequenced here: CD4+ T cells sorted from blood, sampled at week 24, from a patient treated with tofacitinib. The receptor set was obtained from a human donor with alopecia areata.

The chain recombines TRBV29-1 with TRBJ1-2; D not certain. V was pared by 3 bases and J by 4 bases, with 6 bases between. The germline V gene has CDR1 SQVTM and CDR2 ANQGSEA. The CDR3 extends over 11 amino acids. The CDR3 coding sequence is TGCAGCGTTGACAGGATCTATGGCTACACCTTC. Protein: CSVDRIYGYTF.

A single count supports this clone. V gene TRBV30 combines with J gene TRBJ1-2; D remains ambiguous. Germline V gene data show CDR1 as GTSNPN and CDR2 as SVGIG (reference sequence). The CDR3 is 14 amino acids. V was shortened by 4 bases and J by 1 base, with 13 bases between the two germline ends. CDR3 sequence reads: CAWKRPDRNYGYTF. The CDR3 DNA sequence: TGTGCCTGGAAACGACCGGACCGTAACTATGGCTACACCTTC.

This chain links TRBV25-1 with TRBJ1-2, with 8 bases matching TRBD1. The CDR3 is 13 residues long. Germline assignment: CDR1 MGHDK and CDR2 SYGVNS. J lost 8 bases, V lost 8 bases, and 10 bases had no gene match. The CDR3 coding sequence is TGTGCCAGCCTTGCTGGACAGGGCTCAGGCTACACCTTC. Encoded protein: CASLAGQGSGYTF.

The chain joins TRBV23-1 to TRBJ1-1, with no clear D. TRBV23-1 is identified as an open reading frame with a role that is uncertain. Between the trimmed V and J ends, which lost 0 bases and 2 bases, there was a span of 13 bases. The CDR3 is 16 residues long. This CDR3 reads CASSQSPRTGNTEAFF. The CDR3 bases are TGCGCCAGCAGTCAATCCCCCCGGACGGGAAACACTGAAGCTTTCTTT.

V gene TRBV30 combines with J gene TRBJ1-1; TRBD1 might be the D (6 bases). CDR3 size: 13 residues. Germline-derived CDR1 and CDR2 are GTSNPN and SVGIG (reference sequence). Trimming left V 0 bases short and J 10 bases short, with 15 bases between. The DNA for the CDR3 is TGTGCCTGGAGTGTAGGAGGGGTAGGGGGAGCTTTCTTT. It codes for CAWSVGGVGGAFF.

This clone was counted between two and nine times. The chain joins TRBV29-1 to TRBJ1-4, with D hard to call. V was trimmed by 7 bases and J by 11 bases, leaving 20 bases between them. The CDR3 length is 13 residues. Germline CDR1 SQVTM, CDR2 ANQGSEA. The CDR3, as DNA: TGCAGCGCAACGGTACAGCCCCTTGACAAACTGTTTTTT. Its translation: CSATVQPLDKLFF.

In DNA, the CDR3 is TGCAGCGTTGAAGACGGGCCGAGGGGGGTCAAAAACATTCAGTACTTC. Its translation is CSVEDGPRGVKNIQYF. V and J are TRBV29-1 and TRBJ2-4, with D perhaps TRBD1 or TRBD2 (6 bases each). Per the germline V gene, CDR1 is SQVTM and CDR2 is ANQGSEA. The CDR3 sequence is 16 residues long. Trimming shortened V by 0 bases and J by 3 bases, and 15 bases separated the two germline ends. Combining the CDR3 with reference TRBV29-1 and TRBJ2-4 gives the whole variable domain SAVISQKPSRDICQRGTSLTIQCQVDSQVTMMFWYRQQPGQSLTLIATANQGSEATYESGFVIDKFPISRPNLTFSTLTVSNMSPEDSSIYLCSVEDGPRGVKNIQYFGAGTRLSVL.

This chain uses TRBV9 with TRBJ2-6; no clear D. CDR1 and CDR2 from the germline V gene are SGDLS and YYNGEE. The CDR3 runs to 13 residues. V gave up 5 bases and J gave up 4 bases, with 7 bases separating them. CDR3 DNA: TGTGCCAGCAGTTACACCGGGGCCAACGTCCTGACTTTC. Amino acid sequence: CASSYTGANVLTF.

The DNA for the CDR3 is TGTGCCAGCAGCTCAGGACCCCTGCGGGGCAATGAGCAGTTCTTC. Its protein product is CASSSGPLRGNEQFF. This chain links TRBV13 with TRBJ2-1; perhaps TRBD2 as D (6 bases). Looked up from germline, CDR1 is PRHDT and CDR2 is FYEKMQ (reference sequence). The CDR3 totals 15 residues. Trimming shortened V by 4 bases and J by 6 bases, and 16 bases separated the two germline ends.

This chain uses TRBV4-3 with TRBJ2-6; 9 bases map to TRBD1. This CDR3 contains 18 residues. The junction had 7 bases not matched to a gene; V was cut back by 4 bases and J by 0 bases. Germline CDR1 LGHNA, CDR2 YSLEER. CDR3 sequence (DNA): TGCGCCAGCAGCCCGAGGACAGGGGAGGGCTCTGGGGCCAACGTCCTGACTTTC. It specifies CASSPRTGEGSGANVLTF.

V gene TRBV9 combines with J gene TRBJ1-1; D gene ambiguous. V dropped 3 bases and J dropped 1 base, with 7 bases sitting between them. The CDR3 spans 13 residues. CDR1 and CDR2 (germline): SGDLS, YYNGEE. DNA of the CDR3: TGTGCCAGCAGCGACAGAGCGAACACTGAAGCTTTCTTT. Translating it yields CASSDRANTEAFF.

V usage is TRBV30 and J usage is TRBJ1-2, with TRBD1 matching over 12 bases. The germline CDR1 and CDR2 sequences are GTSNPN and SVGIG (reference sequence). V lost 4 bases to trimming and J lost 8 bases; unmatched junction nucleotides: 11. This CDR3 has 15 amino acids. CDR3 amino acids: CAWKSRGQGARGYTF. In nucleotides, the CDR3 is TGTGCCTGGAAAAGTAGGGGACAGGGGGCGAGGGGCTACACCTTC.

This clone showed up many times. The chain joins TRBV29-1 to TRBJ1-4, with TRBD1 identical over 8 bases. Trimming removed 4 bases from V and 5 bases from J; junction bases left unmatched: 0. This CDR3 spans 12 amino acids. Germline values: CDR1 SQVTM, CDR2 ANQGSEA. The CDR3 sequence is CSVGDRNEKLFF. CDR3 nucleotide sequence: TGCAGCGTTGGGGACAGGAATGAAAAACTGTTTTTT.

This clone was counted a few times. V usage is TRBV7-2 and J usage is TRBJ1-5; TRBD1 aligns across 7 bases. Looked up from germline, CDR1 is SGHTA and CDR2 is FQGNSA. This CDR3 comprises 16 residues. The V and J ends lost 4 bases and 6 bases, in that order; junction bases with no gene match: 12. Here the CDR3 reads CASSSRGDIKGQPQHF. CDR3 nucleotide sequence: TGTGCCAGCAGCTCCAGGGGGGACATAAAGGGTCAGCCCCAGCATTTT.

This rearrangement joins TRBV11-2 to TRBJ2-5; 9 nucleotides match TRBD2. The CDR3 length is 15 residues. Germline V lookup: CDR1 SGHAT, CDR2 FQNNGV. V was clipped by 3 bases and J by 2 bases; unmatched bases: 4. CDR3 bases: TGTGCCAGCAGCTTTAGCGGGGGAGGGCAAGAGACCCAGTACTTC. Translating gives CASSFSGGGQETQYF.

The chain is built from TRBV5-1 and TRBJ1-1; 10 positions match TRBD1. Per germline, CDR1 SGHRS and CDR2 YFSETQ. Trimming removed 4 bases from V and 1 base from J; junction bases left unmatched: 4. CDR3 length: 15 amino acids. The CDR3 bases are TGCGCCAGCAGCCATGGGACAGGGGAGAACACTGAAGCTTTCTTT. The encoded protein is CASSHGTGENTEAFF.

This clone has a handful of counts. The J gene is TRBJ1-2, the V gene TRBV11-2, with 7 bases fitting TRBD1. Germline lookup yields CDR1 SGHAT and CDR2 FQNNGV. J was trimmed by 7 bases and V by 1 base; bases with no gene match: 3. The CDR3 totals 13 residues. For the CDR3, the DNA is TGTGCCAGCAGCTTAGGTGCAGGGGGTGGCTACACCTTC. Translating gives CASSLGAGGGYTF.

This sequence joins TRBV15 and TRBJ1-1, with D possibly being TRBD1 (5 bases). V shed 2 bases and J shed 5 bases, with 15 bases lying between them. The V gene's germline CDR1 is LNHNV and CDR2 YYDKDF (reference sequence). The CDR3 is made up of 15 amino acids. CDR3 loop: CATSRLGAGGTEAFF. As DNA, the CDR3 is TGTGCCACCAGCAGACTCGGGGCCGGCGGGACTGAAGCTTTCTTT.

In this sample, this clone turned up a few times. The genes are TRBV27 and TRBJ2-1; 16 bases align to TRBD2. The length of the CDR3 is 16 residues. J gave up 6 bases and V 5 bases, and 4 bases lay outside the gene matches. Looked up from germline, CDR1 is MNHEY and CDR2 is SMNVEV (reference sequence). The CDR3 DNA reads as TGTGCCAGCAGTGGAGGGACTAGCGGGGGGGGCAATGAGCAGTTCTTC. This translates into CASSGGTSGGGNEQFF.

The rearrangement links TRBV13 to TRBJ2-7; possibly TRBD2 for D (5 bases). The germline CDR1 and CDR2 sequences are PRHDT and FYEKMQ (reference sequence). Trimming took off 0 bases at V and 7 bases at J, with 10 bases between the two ends. The CDR3 consists of 13 residues. The CDR3 here is CASSLGEEREQYF. CDR3 nucleotide sequence: TGTGCCAGCAGCTTAGGGGAGGAGCGGGAGCAGTACTTC.

Points on this clone: A read error is likely, as this CDR3 ends without the conserved phenylalanine or tryptophan. The chain employs TRBV9 and TRBJ1-2; D gene unclear. V was pared by 3 bases and J by 7 bases, with 10 bases between. This CDR3 is 12 amino acids long. Germline V gene sequence: CDR1 SGDLS, CDR2 YYNGEE. This CDR3 reads CASSAPMGGYTL. The CDR3, as DNA: TGTGCCAGCAGCGCGCCTATGGGTGGCTACACCCTC.

This clone occurred a few times. One junction end does not reproduce the germline sequence, and a read error may be involved. The chain combines TRBV7-9 with TRBJ2-2, with 9 bases aligning to TRBD1. Germline values: CDR1 SEHNR, CDR2 FQNEAQ (reference sequence). This CDR3 comprises 15 residues. CDR3 DNA: TGTGCCAGCAGTAGAGGACAGGGGAACGCCGGGGAGCTGTTTTTT. Protein: CASSRGQGNAGELFF.

This rearrangement joins TRBV25-1 to TRBJ2-1; 9 bases are shared with TRBD2. V shed 2 bases, J shed 9 bases, and the junction held 11 bases outside the gene matches. The CDR3 totals 16 residues. The germline V gene encodes CDR1 MGHDK and CDR2 SYGVNS. The CDR3 region has the DNA TGTGCCAGCAGTGAAACAGTCCAGCGGGGGGTCGGTGAGCAGTTCTTC. Translation gives CASSETVQRGVGEQFF.

This chain connects TRBV29-1 to TRBJ1-5; TRBD1 aligns across 7 bases. The CDR3 has 14 residues. The germline V gene has CDR1 SQVTM and CDR2 ANQGSEA. V dropped 4 bases and J dropped 3; count of bases not matched to a gene: 6. Here the CDR3 DNA reads TGCAGCGTTGCCAGCGGGACAGACAATCAGCCCCAGCATTTT. Translated, it gives CSVASGTDNQPQHF.

The J gene is TRBJ2-5, the V gene TRBV5-1; 11 nucleotides match TRBD2. The CDR3 extends over 15 amino acids. After removal of 4 bases from V and 6 bases from J, the junction contained 8 bases not matched to a gene. Germline loops: CDR1 SGHRS, CDR2 YFSETQ. The chain's CDR3 is CASSISGGALKTQYF. As DNA, the CDR3 is TGCGCCAGCAGCATTAGCGGGGGGGCATTGAAGACCCAGTACTTC.

V usage is TRBV15 and J usage is TRBJ2-2; 7 nucleotides agree with TRBD1. Germline V gene data show CDR1 as LNHNV and CDR2 as YYDKDF (reference sequence). J gave up 4 bases and V 8 bases, and 1 base lay outside the gene matches. There are 12 residues in the CDR3. The CDR3 loop is CATGTVTGELFF. In nucleotides, the CDR3 is TGTGCCACCGGGACAGTCACCGGGGAGCTGTTTTTT. The entire variable domain, with the rest obtained from reference TRBV15 and TRBJ2-2, is as follows: DAMVIQNPRYQVTQFGKPVTLSCSQTLNHNVMYWYQQKSSQAPKLLFHYYDKDFNNEADTPDNFQSRRPNTSFCFLDIRSPGLGDTAMYLCATGTVTGELFFGEGSRLTVL.

The chain combines TRBV9 with TRBJ2-5; D might be TRBD2 (5 bases). The CDR3 extends over 13 amino acids. Germline V lookup: CDR1 SGDLS, CDR2 YYNGEE. V lost 0 bases to trimming and J lost 5 bases, with 8 bases between them. CDR3 DNA sequence: TGTGCCAGCAGCGTAGACCCGGGGGAGACCCAGTACTTC. This sequence encodes CASSVDPGETQYF.

The chain is built from TRBV9 and TRBJ2-3; 8 bases map to TRBD2. CDR3 length equals 16 residues. The V segment lost 3 bases and the J segment 4 bases; nucleotides outside the gene matches: 10. The V gene's germline CDR1 is SGDLS and CDR2 YYNGEE. CDR3 nucleotide sequence: TGTGCCAGCAGCGGACAAGCGGGGGCGGATTCAGATACGCAGTATTTT. Its protein product is CASSGQAGADSDTQYF.

The chain employs TRBV5-1 and TRBJ1-6, with 7 bases that match TRBD1. With 5 bases clipped from V and 5 bases from J, the junction kept 7 bases outside the gene matches. From germline, CDR1 is SGHRS and CDR2 YFSETQ. The CDR3 is 15 residues long. CDR3 amino acids: CASSHGQADNSPLHF. CDR3 bases: TGCGCCAGCAGTCATGGACAGGCAGATAATTCACCCCTCCACTTT.

This clone was counted between two and nine times. The V gene is TRBV19, the J gene TRBJ2-3; 8 bases agree with TRBD2. Germline CDR1 is LNHDA and CDR2 is SQIVND (reference sequence). The CDR3 runs to 13 residues. Trimming at V came to 3 bases and at J to 4 bases, leaving 0 bases not matched to a gene. The CDR3 nucleotides are TGTGCCAGTAGTATGCGGGGGGCAGATACGCAGTATTTT. This gives the protein CASSMRGADTQYF.